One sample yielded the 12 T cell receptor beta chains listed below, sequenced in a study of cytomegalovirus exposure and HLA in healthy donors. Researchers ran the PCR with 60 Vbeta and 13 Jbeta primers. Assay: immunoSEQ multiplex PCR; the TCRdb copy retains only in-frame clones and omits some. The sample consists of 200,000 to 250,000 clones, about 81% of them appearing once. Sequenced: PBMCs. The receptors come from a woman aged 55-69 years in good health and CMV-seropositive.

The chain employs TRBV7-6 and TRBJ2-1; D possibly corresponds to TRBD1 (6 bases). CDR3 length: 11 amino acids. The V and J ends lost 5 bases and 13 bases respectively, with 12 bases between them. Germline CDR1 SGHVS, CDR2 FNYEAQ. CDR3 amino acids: CASSTVGAQFF. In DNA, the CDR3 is TGTGCCAGCAGCACAGTGGGGGCTCAGTTCTTC.

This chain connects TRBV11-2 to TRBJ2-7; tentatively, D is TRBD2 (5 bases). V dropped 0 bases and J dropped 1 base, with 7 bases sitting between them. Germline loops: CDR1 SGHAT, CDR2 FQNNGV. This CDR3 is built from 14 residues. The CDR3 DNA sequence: TGTGCCAGCAGCTTAGACGGGAAGTCCTACGAGCAGTACTTC. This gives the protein CASSLDGKSYEQYF. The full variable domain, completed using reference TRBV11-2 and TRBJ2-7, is EAGVAQSPRYKIIEKRQSVAFWCNPISGHATLYWYQQILGQGPKLLIQFQNNGVVDDSQLPKDRFSAERLKGVDSTLKIQPAKLEDSAVYLCASSLDGKSYEQYFGPGTRLTVT.

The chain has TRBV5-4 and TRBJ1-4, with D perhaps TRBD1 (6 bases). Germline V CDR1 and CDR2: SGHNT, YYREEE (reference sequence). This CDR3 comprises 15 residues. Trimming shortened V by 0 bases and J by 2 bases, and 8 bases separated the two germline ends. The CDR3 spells CASSLVGGTNEKLFF. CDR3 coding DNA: TGTGCCAGCAGCTTGGTTGGGGGCACTAATGAAAAACTGTTTTTT.

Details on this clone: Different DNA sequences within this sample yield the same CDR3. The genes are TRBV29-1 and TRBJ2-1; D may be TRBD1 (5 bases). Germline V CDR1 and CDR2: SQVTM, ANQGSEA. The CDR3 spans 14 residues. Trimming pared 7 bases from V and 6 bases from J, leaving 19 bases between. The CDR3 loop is CSALGSGHLNEQFF. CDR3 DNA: TGCAGCGCCTTAGGTAGTGGACATCTCAATGAGCAGTTCTTC.

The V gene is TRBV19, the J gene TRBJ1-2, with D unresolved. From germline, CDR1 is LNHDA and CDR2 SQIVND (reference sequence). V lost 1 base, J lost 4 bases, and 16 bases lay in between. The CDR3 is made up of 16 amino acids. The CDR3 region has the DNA TGTGCCAGTAGTATAGGTCGTGGACTTCTCGCCTATGGCTACACCTTC. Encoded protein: CASSIGRGLLAYGYTF.

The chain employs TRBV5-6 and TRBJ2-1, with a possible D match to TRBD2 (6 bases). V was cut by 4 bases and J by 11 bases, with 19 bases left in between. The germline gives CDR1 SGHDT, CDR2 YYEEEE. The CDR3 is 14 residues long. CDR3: CASSLAGKAAKQFF. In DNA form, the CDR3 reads TGTGCCAGCAGCCTGGCGGGGAAAGCGGCAAAGCAGTTCTTC.

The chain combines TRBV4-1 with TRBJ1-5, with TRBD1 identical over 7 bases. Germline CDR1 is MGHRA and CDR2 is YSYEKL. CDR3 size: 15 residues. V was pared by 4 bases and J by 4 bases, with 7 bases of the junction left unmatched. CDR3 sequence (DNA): TGCGCCAGCAGCCTACAAGGGGGCGCGAATCAGCCCCAGCATTTT. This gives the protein CASSLQGGANQPQHF.

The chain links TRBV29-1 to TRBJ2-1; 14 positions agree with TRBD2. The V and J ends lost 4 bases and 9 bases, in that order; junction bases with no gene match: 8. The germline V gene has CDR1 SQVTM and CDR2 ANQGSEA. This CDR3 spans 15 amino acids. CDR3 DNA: TGCAGCGTTGGGTACCGGGGACTAGCGGGGGTTGAGCAGTTCTTC. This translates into CSVGYRGLAGVEQFF.

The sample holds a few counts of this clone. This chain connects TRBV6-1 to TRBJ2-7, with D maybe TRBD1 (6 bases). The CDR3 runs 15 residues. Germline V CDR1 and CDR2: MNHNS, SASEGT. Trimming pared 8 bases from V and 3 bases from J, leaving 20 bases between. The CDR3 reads CASGGPYRAIYEQYF. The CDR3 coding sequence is TGTGCCAGCGGCGGGCCCTACAGGGCGATCTACGAGCAGTACTTC.

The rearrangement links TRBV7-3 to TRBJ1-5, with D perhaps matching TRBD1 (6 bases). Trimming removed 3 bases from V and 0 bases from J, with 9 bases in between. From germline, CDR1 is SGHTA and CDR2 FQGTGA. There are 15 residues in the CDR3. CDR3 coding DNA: TGTGCCAGCAGCTTCCGGGACAATAGCAATCAGCCCCAGCATTTT. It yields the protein CASSFRDNSNQPQHF.

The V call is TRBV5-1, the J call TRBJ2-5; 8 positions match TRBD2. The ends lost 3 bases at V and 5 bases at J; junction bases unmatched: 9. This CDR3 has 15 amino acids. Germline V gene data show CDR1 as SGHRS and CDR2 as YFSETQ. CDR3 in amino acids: CASSYQRESWETQYF. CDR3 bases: TGCGCCAGCAGCTACCAGCGGGAGAGTTGGGAGACCCAGTACTTC.

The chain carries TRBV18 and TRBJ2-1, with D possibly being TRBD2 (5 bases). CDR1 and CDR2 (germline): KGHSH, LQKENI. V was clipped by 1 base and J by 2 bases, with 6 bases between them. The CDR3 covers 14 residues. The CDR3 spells CASSPLATYNEQFF. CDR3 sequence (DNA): TGTGCCAGCTCACCACTAGCGACCTACAATGAGCAGTTCTTC.